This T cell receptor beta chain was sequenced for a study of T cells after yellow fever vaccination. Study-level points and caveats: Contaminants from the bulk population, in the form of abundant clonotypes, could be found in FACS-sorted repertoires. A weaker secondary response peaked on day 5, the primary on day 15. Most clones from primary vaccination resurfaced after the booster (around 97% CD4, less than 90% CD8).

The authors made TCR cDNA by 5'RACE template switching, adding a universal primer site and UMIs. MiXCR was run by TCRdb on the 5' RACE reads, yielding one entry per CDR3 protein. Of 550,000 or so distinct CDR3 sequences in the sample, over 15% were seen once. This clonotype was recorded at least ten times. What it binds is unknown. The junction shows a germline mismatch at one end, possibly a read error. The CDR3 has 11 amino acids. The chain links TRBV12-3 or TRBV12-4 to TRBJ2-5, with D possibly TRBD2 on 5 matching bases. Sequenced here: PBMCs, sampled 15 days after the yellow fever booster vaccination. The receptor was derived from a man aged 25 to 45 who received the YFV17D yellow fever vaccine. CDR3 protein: CASSLAETQYF. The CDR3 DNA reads TGTGCCAGCAGCTTAGCGGAGACCCAGTACTTC.